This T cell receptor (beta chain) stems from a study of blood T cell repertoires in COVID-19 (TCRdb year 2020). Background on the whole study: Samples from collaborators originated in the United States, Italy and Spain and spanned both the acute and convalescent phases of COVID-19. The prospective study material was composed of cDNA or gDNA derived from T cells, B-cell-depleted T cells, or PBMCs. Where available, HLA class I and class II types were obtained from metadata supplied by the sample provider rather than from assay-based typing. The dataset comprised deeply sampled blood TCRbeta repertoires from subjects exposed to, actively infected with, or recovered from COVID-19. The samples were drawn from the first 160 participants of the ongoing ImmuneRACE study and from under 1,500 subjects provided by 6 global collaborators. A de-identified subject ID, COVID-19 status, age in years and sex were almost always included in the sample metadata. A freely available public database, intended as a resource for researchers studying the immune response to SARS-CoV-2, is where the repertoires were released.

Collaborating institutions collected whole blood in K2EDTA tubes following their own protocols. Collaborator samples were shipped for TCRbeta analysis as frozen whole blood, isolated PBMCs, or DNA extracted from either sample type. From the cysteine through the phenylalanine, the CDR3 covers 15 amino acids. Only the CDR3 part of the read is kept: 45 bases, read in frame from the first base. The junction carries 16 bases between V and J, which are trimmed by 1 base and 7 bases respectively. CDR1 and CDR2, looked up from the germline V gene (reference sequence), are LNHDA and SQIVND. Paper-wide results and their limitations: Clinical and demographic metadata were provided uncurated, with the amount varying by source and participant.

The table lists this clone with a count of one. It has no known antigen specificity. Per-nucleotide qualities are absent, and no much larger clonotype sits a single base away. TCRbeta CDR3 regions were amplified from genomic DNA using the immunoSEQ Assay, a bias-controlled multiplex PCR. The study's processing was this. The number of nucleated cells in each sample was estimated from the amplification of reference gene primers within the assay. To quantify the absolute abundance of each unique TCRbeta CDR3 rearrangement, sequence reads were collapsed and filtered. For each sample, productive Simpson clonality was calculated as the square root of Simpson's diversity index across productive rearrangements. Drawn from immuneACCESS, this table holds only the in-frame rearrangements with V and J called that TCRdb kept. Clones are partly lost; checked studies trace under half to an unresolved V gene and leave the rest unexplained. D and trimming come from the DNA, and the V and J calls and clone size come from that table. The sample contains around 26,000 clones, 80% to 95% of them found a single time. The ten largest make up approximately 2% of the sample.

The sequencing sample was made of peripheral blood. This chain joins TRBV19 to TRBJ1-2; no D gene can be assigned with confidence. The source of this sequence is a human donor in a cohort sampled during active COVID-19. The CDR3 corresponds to CASSIAPGLGPGYTF. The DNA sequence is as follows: TGTGCCAGTAGTATAGCCCCAGGCCTCGGTCCTGGCTACACCTTC.